Following are 4 T cell receptor beta chains from one sample sequenced in a study of CD8+CD57+ T cells in acquired aplastic anemia. Patients who underwent sequencing had shown CD8+CD57+ cell expansion by flow cytometry. Genomic DNA acted as the template from which TCR beta VDJ combination and CDR3 sequence profiling were carried out. TCRdb reanalysed the reads using MiXCR and keeps one entry per CDR3 protein. In the table there are some 170,000 distinct CDR3 sequences, 47% of which are singletons. The specimen was sorted CD4+, CD8+, or CD8+CD57+ T cells (not recorded which) from PBMCs. These receptors were taken from a human donor with aplastic anemia.

The DNA for the CDR3 is TGCAGCGTTGAAGCGGAGGGCAATGAGCAGTTCTTC. As protein: CSVEAEGNEQFF. The chain joins TRBV29-1 to TRBJ2-1, with a possible D match to TRBD2 (6 bases). This CDR3 region has 12 residues. The ends were cut back, 1 base at V and 6 bases at J, with 7 bases in the middle. The V gene's germline CDR1 is SQVTM and CDR2 ANQGSEA.

The CDR3 DNA follows: TGTGCCAGCAGTTACGATTTCTTGGGCGATGAGCAGTTCTTC. Translating gives CASSYDFLGDEQFF. The chain is built from TRBV6-5 and TRBJ2-1; unclear D gene. Per germline, CDR1 MNHEY and CDR2 SVGAGI. CDR3 size: 14 residues. The germline V and J ends were trimmed by 2 bases and 8 bases, with 13 bases remaining between them.

The chain recombines TRBV11-2 with TRBJ1-2; D unclear. Germline V gives CDR1 SGHAT, CDR2 FQNNGV. There are 15 residues in the CDR3. With 6 bases removed from V and 2 bases from J, the gap between germline ends came to 16 bases. The CDR3 loop reads CASRSLRKLNYGYTF. Written as DNA, the CDR3 is TGTGCCAGCAGATCTTTAAGGAAGCTAAACTATGGCTACACCTTC.

This sequence joins TRBV25-1 and TRBJ2-7; 16 nucleotides align to TRBD2. The CDR3 spans 16 residues. V dropped 6 bases and J dropped 5; count of bases not matched to a gene: 7. Germline CDR1 and CDR2: MGHDK and SYGVNS. CDR3 in amino acids: CASRSGTSGRAHEQYF. The CDR3 bases are TGTGCCAGCAGATCCGGGACTAGCGGGAGGGCGCACGAGCAGTACTTC.